Sequencing of this T cell receptor (beta chain) was carried out in a study of response to subunit inactivated influenza vaccine. TCRdb called the RT-PCR reads again in MiXCR, with one record for every CDR3 protein. The sample consists of hundreds of thousands of distinct CDR3 sequences, 6% to 9% of them appearing once. This clonotype was seen ten or more times. Losses at the gene ends were 1 base for V and 5 bases for J; bases not matched to a gene: 0. The germline V gene encodes CDR1 DFQATT and CDR2 SNEGSKA (reference sequence). The CDR3 covers 13 residues. This chain links TRBV20-1 with TRBJ2-3; TRBD2 agrees at 10 bases. This TCR came from a man aged 50 to 69 who received an inactivated influenza vaccine. The specimen comprised PBMCs from blood, sampled roughly 24 months after vaccination. This chain's CDR3 is CSARVAGGDTQYF. Written as DNA, the CDR3 is TGCAGTGCTAGAGTAGCGGGGGGAGATACGCAGTATTTT.